This T cell receptor (beta chain) was captured by sequencing in a study of blood T cell repertoires in COVID-19. About the research overall: The origin of the acute and convalescent COVID-19 samples was the United States, Italy and Spain.

Germline loops: CDR1 MNHEY, CDR2 SMNVEV (reference sequence). The CDR3 is 11 residues long. V was pared by 5 bases and J by 5 bases, with 7 bases between. This clone appeared a single time. The method was immunoSEQ multiplex PCR; TCRdb's version includes in-frame clones alone and lacks a portion of them. The sample yields about 260,000 clones, 80% to 90% seen once. Input material: peripheral blood. The clonotype originates from a woman between 40 and 55 years old who had recovered from COVID-19. The chain employs TRBV27 and TRBJ2-7; D is possibly TRBD2 (5 bases). Written as DNA, the CDR3 is TGTGCCAGCAGTCCGGGAAACGAGCAGTACTTC. Translation gives CASSPGNEQYF.